This entry is about one T cell receptor (beta chain). TCRdb reprocessed the 5' RACE reads with MiXCR, giving one entry per CDR3 protein. This sample has 450,000 to 650,000 distinct CDR3 sequences; 15% occur once, and the top ten carry 0.44%. This sample is drawn from a study of identical twins. Germline V CDR1 and CDR2: MGHRA, YSYEKL. The CDR3 has 16 amino acids. V was shortened by 2 bases and J by 0 bases, with 13 bases between the two germline ends. This sample also appeared in a second study, on yellow fever vaccine responses in identical twins.

Sequenced: CD4+ T cells sorted from blood. This sequence originates from a woman aged 18-29 years in good health. The V call is TRBV4-1, the J call TRBJ1-1; D gene uncertain. The CDR3, as DNA: TGCGCCAGCAGCCAATGGAACAACTTAATGAACACTGAAGCTTTCTTT. Protein product: CASSQWNNLMNTEAFF.